The 13 T cell receptor beta chains listed next were all sequenced from one sample in a study of T cells in Graves' hyperthyroidism and ophthalmopathy. Amplification of TCR beta CDR3 regions was performed using RNA transcripts as template. TCR CDR3 regions were first amplified by RT-PCR with HTBI primers. One entry per CDR3 protein, called by TCRdb with MiXCR from the multiplex PCR reads. Here the sample spans 450,000 to 700,000 distinct CDR3 sequences, about half being singletons. The specimen sequenced was peripheral blood or thyroid tissue (not recorded which). The receptors were sampled from a woman aged 18-29 years with Graves' hyperthyroidism.

There are a few counts of this clonotype. V is TRBV10-3 and J is TRBJ2-5; D is unclear. The closer fit of TRBJ2-1 to the DNA end suggests the J call may be wrong. The CDR3 has 11 residues. Germline V gene lookup returns CDR1 ENHRY and CDR2 SYGVKD. The DNA for the CDR3 is TGTGCCATCAGCATCTCTCAAGAGCAGTTCTTC. This codes for CAISISQEQFF.

CDR3 loop: CASSPYDGLAGGRGTDTQYF. The CDR3 region has the DNA TGCGCCAGCAGCCCCTATGACGGACTAGCGGGAGGGCGGGGCACAGATACGCAGTATTTT. The rearrangement uses TRBV4-3 and TRBJ2-3; 15 bases align to TRBD2. CDR1 LGHNA and CDR2 YSLEER come from the germline V gene. The CDR3 is 20 residues long. J lost 1 base, V lost 4 bases, and 12 bases had no gene match.

V is TRBV6-5 and J is TRBJ2-7; 8 bases are a match to TRBD2. This CDR3 region has 14 residues. The J segment lost 3 bases and the V segment lost 2 bases, leaving 3 bases of the junction unmatched. Germline CDR1 is MNHEY and CDR2 is SVGAGI. CDR3 sequence (DNA): TGTGCCAGCAGTTACACCGGGACTAGCTACGAGCAGTACTTC. Translating gives CASSYTGTSYEQYF.

The chain has TRBV24-1 and TRBJ2-5; D is possibly TRBD2 (5 bases). V was clipped by 3 bases and J by 7 bases, with 8 bases between them. CDR1 is KGHDR, CDR2 SFDVKD, per germline. The CDR3 runs 12 residues. The CDR3 loop is CATSDPLATQYF. DNA for the CDR3: TGTGCCACCAGTGATCCTCTAGCGACCCAGTACTTC.

This clonotype showed up many times. The chain joins TRBV7-9 to TRBJ1-1, with D uncertain. Germline CDR1 reads SEHNR; CDR2 reads FQNEAQ (reference sequence). V dropped 6 bases and J dropped 4 bases, with 6 bases sitting between them. This CDR3 has 11 residues. The DNA of the CDR3 is TGTGCCAGCAGGCCCCCCACTGAAGCTTTCTTT. It translates to CASRPPTEAFF.

This clonotype was counted at least ten times. The chain uses TRBV4-1 and TRBJ2-7, with D perhaps assigned TRBD1 or TRBD2 (5 bases each). Trimming removed 2 bases from V and 3 bases from J, with 17 bases in between. CDR3 size: 16 residues. Germline V gene data show CDR1 as MGHRA and CDR2 as YSYEKL. CDR3 residues: CASSQPGAAERYEQYF. CDR3 DNA sequence: TGCGCCAGCAGCCAACCCGGGGCAGCGGAGCGCTACGAGCAGTACTTC.

This clonotype was seen repeatedly, ten times or more. CDR3 sequence: CASSSWEGKGDGELFF. DNA for the CDR3: TGTGCCAGCAGCTCCTGGGAAGGGAAGGGAGACGGGGAGCTGTTTTTT. The gene calls are TRBV11-3 and TRBJ2-2, with a tentative D call TRBD2 (5 bases). Trimming removed 4 bases from V and 7 bases from J, with 19 bases in between. CDR1 and CDR2 from the germline V gene are SGHNT and YENEEA. The CDR3 is made up of 16 amino acids.

This sequence joins TRBV24-1 and TRBJ1-4, with D possibly being TRBD1 (5 bases). Trimming cost V 3 bases and J 6 bases, with 13 bases left between them. The CDR3 covers 15 residues. Germline CDR1 and CDR2: KGHDR and SFDVKD. CDR3 nucleotides: TGTGCCACCAGTGATCCATGGGGGAACGATGAAAAACTGTTTTTT. It encodes CATSDPWGNDEKLFF.

This clonotype occurred many times. This chain links TRBV10-2 with TRBJ2-7; D call uncertain. This CDR3 contains 14 residues. Between the trimmed V and J ends, which lost 2 bases and 1 base, there was a span of 9 bases. The germline V gene encodes CDR1 WSHSY and CDR2 SAAADI. This CDR3 reads CASSEAVRSYEQYF. The CDR3 DNA reads TGCGCCAGCAGTGAGGCGGTTCGGTCCTACGAGCAGTACTTC.

The chain recombines TRBV20-1 with TRBJ1-6; 9 bases agree with TRBD1. After removal of 6 bases from V and 10 bases from J, the junction contained 7 bases not matched to a gene. Germline CDR1 DFQATT, CDR2 SNEGSKA (reference sequence). The CDR3 covers 13 residues. This CDR3 is CSAGVTGGSPLHF. In DNA form, the CDR3 reads TGCAGTGCGGGGGTGACAGGGGGATCACCCCTCCACTTT.

Note on this clonotype: This CDR3 is missing its conserved last phenylalanine or tryptophan, likely due to a read error. The DNA is left out, because the CDR3 cannot be placed on it with certainty; the CDR3 is given as TCRdb lists it. This rearrangement joins TRBV7-9 to TRBJ2-7; TRBD1, the D gene given by the table, was not confirmed from the DNA. Germline CDR1 and CDR2: SEHNR and FQNEAQ (reference sequence). Ends included, the CDR3 has 12 residues. CDR3 in amino acids: CASSSRAGKGGG.

V gene TRBV6-6 combines with J gene TRBJ2-6; D unclear. The J call may be in error: the DNA end matches TRBJ2-1 better. Germline V gene sequence: CDR1 MNHNY, CDR2 SVGAGI (reference sequence). This CDR3 region has 12 residues. This CDR3 reads CASSYLGNEQFF. The CDR3 DNA follows: TGTGCCAGCAGTTACTTAGGGAATGAGCAGTTCTTC.

This clonotype was seen a handful of times. V is TRBV12-5 and J is TRBJ2-7, with D unresolved. V was pared by 5 bases and J by 6 bases, with 8 bases between. In germline, CDR1 is LGHNT, CDR2 FRNRAP. The CDR3 loop spans 11 amino acids. In nucleotides, the CDR3 is TGTGCTAGTGGTCTTGGATCCGAGCAGTACTTC. This encodes CASGLGSEQYF.